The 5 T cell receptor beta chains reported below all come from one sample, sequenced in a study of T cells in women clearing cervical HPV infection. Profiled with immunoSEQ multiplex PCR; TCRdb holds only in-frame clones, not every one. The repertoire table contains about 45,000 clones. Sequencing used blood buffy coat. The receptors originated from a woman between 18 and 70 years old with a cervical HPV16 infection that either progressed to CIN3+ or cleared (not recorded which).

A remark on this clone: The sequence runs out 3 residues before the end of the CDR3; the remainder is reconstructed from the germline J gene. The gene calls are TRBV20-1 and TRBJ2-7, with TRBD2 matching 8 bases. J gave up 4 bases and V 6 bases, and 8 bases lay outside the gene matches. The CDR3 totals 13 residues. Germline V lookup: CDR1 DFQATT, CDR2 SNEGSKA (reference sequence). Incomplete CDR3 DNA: TGCAGTGCGTGGGCGGGACTAGGATACGAG. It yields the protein CSAWAGLGYE. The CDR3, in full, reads CSAWAGLGYEQYF.

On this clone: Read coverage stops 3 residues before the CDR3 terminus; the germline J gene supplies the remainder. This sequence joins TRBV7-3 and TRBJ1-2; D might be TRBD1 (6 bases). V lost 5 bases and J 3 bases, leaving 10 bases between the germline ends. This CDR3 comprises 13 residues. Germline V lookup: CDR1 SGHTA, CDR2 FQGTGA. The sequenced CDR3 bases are TGTGCCAGCAGCCCTCGACAGGACTATGGC. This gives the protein CASSPRQDYG. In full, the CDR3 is CASSPRQDYGYTF.

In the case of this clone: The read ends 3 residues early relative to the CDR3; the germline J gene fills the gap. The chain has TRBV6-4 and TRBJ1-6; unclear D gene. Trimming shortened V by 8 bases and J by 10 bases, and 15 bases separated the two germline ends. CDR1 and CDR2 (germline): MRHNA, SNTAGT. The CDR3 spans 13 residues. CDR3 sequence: CASRRVSGSPLHF. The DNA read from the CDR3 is TGTGCCAGCCGGAGGGTTTCGGGGTCACCC.

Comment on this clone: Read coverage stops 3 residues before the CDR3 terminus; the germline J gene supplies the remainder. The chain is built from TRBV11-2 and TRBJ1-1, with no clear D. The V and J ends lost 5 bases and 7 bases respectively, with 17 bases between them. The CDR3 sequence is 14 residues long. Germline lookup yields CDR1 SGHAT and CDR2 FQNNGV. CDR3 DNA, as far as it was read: TGTGCCAGCAGCCTTATGGGCAGATACATTGAA. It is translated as CASSLMGRYIE. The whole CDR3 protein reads CASSLMGRYIEAFF.

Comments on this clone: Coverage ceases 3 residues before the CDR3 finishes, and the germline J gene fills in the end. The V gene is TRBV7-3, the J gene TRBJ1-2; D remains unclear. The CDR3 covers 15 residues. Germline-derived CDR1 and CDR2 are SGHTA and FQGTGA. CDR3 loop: CASSLARSGSHDYTF. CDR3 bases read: TGTGCCAGCAGCTTGGCGCGGAGCGGGAGTCACGAC.